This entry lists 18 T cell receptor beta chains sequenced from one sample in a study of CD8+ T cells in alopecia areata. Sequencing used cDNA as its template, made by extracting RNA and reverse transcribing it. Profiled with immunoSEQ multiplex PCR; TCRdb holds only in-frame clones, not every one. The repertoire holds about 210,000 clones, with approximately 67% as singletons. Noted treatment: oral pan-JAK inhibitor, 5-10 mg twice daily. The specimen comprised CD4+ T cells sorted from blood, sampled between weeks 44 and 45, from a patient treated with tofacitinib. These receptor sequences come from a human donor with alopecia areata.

In nucleotides, the CDR3 is TGCGCCAGCAGCGCCAGGGTTTCTGGGGCCAACGTCCTGACTTTC. It is translated as CASSARVSGANVLTF. The genes are TRBV5-1 and TRBJ2-6; possibly TRBD1 for D (5 bases). Germline lookup yields CDR1 SGHRS and CDR2 YFSETQ. This CDR3 is built from 15 residues. V dropped 4 bases and J dropped 1 base, with 9 bases sitting between them.

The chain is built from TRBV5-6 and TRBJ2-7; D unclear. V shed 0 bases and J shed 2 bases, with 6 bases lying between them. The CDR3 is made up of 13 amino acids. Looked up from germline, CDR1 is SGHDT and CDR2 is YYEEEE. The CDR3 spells CASSLVAAYEQYF. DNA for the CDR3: TGTGCCAGCAGCTTGGTGGCTGCCTACGAGCAGTACTTC.

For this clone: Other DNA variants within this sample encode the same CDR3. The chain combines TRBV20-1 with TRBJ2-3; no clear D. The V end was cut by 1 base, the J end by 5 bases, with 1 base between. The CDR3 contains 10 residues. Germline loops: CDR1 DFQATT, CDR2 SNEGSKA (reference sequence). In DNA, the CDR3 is TGCAGTGCTAGAGTAGATACGCAGTATTTT. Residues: CSARVDTQYF.

The DNA of the CDR3 is TGTGCCAGCAGTGAAGCGCTTAGCGGGGGAGTTTCTGGGGCCAACGTCCTGACTTTC. It codes for CASSEALSGGVSGANVLTF. The chain recombines TRBV2 with TRBJ2-6; 9 nucleotides agree with TRBD2. The length of the CDR3 is 19 residues. Unmatched junction bases numbered 7, after V lost 0 bases and J lost 1 base. In germline, CDR1 is SNHLY, CDR2 FYNNEI.

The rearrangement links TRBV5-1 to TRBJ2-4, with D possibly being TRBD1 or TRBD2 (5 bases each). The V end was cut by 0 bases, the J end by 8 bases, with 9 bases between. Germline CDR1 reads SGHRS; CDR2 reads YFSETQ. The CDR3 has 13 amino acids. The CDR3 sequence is CASSLGGADIQYF. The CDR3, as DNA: TGCGCCAGCAGCTTGGGAGGGGCGGACATTCAGTACTTC.

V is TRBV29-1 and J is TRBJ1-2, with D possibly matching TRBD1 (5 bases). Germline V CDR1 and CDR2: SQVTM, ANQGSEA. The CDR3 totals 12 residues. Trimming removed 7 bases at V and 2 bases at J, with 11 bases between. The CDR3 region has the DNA TGCAGCGGGGGGTCAGAGAACTATGGCTACACCTTC. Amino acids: CSGGSENYGYTF.

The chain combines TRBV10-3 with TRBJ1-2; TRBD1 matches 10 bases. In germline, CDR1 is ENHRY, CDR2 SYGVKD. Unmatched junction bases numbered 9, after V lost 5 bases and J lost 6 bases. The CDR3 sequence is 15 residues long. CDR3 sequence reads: CAISPSFGTGDGYTF. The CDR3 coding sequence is TGTGCCATCAGTCCAAGCTTCGGGACAGGGGATGGCTACACCTTC.

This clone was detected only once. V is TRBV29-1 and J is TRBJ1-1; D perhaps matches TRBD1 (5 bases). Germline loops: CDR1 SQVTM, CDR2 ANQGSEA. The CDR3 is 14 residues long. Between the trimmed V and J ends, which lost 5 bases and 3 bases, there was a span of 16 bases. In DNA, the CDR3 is TGCAGCGTTCAATTGCAGGGAAGGCACACTGAAGCTTTCTTT. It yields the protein CSVQLQGRHTEAFF.

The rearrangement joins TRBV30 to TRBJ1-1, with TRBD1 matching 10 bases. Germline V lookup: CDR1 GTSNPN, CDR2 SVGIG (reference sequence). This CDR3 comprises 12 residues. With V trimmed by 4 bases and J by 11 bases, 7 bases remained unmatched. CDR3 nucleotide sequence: TGTGCCTGGAACCGGGACAGGGGCTTCGCTTTCTTT. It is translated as CAWNRDRGFAFF.

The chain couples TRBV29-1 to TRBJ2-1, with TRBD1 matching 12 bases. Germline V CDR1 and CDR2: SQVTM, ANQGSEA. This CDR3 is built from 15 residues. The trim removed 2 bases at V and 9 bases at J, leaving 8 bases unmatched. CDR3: CSVELGTGGYGEQFF. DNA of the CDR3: TGCAGCGTTGAATTAGGGACAGGGGGCTACGGTGAGCAGTTCTTC.

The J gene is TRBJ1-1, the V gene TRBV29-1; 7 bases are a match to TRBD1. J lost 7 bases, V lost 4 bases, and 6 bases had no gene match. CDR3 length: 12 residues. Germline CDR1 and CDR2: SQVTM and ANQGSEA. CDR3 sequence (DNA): TGCAGCGTTGGGGACAGCTATTTTGAAGCTTTCTTT. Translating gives CSVGDSYFEAFF.

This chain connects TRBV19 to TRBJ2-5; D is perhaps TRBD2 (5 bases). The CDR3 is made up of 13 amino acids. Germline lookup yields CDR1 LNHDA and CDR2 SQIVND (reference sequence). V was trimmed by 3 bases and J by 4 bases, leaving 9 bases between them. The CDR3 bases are TGTGCCAGTAGTATTCAAGGGAGAGAGACCCAGTACTTC. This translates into CASSIQGRETQYF.

The CDR3 DNA sequence: TGCGCCAGCAGATATCGGACTGAGGAGCAGTTCTTC. Translating it yields CASRYRTEEQFF. The rearrangement links TRBV5-1 to TRBJ2-1; perhaps TRBD2 as D (5 bases). The V end lost 5 bases, the J end lost 10 bases, and 13 bases lay between the germline ends. The CDR3 sequence is 12 residues long. Germline V lookup: CDR1 SGHRS, CDR2 YFSETQ.

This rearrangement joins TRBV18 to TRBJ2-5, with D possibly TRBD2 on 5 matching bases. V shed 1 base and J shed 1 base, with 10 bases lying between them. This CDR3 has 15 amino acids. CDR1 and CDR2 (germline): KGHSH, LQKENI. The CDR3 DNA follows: TGTGCCAGCTCACCACTTACCGGGGTCCAAGAGACCCAGTACTTC. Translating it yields CASSPLTGVQETQYF. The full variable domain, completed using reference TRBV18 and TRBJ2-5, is NAGVMQNPRHLVRRRGQEARLRCSPMKGHSHVYWYRQLPEEGLKFMVYLQKENIIDESGMPKERFSAEFPKEGPSILRIQQVVRGDSAAYFCASSPLTGVQETQYFGPGTRLLVL.

The CDR3 DNA sequence: TGTGCCAGCAGCGTTCAGGGCCACGAGCAGTACTTC. It codes for CASSVQGHEQYF. The chain recombines TRBV11-2 with TRBJ2-7, with D tentatively TRBD1 (5 bases). The V end lost 5 bases, the J end lost 5 bases, and 10 bases lay between the germline ends. The CDR3 runs 12 residues. Germline lookup yields CDR1 SGHAT and CDR2 FQNNGV.

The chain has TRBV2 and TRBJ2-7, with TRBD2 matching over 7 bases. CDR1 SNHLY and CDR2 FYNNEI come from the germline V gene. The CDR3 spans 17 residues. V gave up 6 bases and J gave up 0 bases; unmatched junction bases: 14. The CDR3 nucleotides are TGTGCCAGCAGCCGGGGACTCGCGGGACTATCCTCCTACGAGCAGTACTTC. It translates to CASSRGLAGLSSYEQYF.

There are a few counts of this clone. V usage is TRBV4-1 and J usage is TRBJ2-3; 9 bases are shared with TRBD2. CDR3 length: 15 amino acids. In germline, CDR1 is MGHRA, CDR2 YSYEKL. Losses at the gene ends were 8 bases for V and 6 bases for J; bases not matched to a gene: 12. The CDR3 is CASGLAGTLLDTQYF. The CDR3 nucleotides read TGCGCCAGCGGCCTAGCGGGGACCCTGTTGGATACGCAGTATTTT.

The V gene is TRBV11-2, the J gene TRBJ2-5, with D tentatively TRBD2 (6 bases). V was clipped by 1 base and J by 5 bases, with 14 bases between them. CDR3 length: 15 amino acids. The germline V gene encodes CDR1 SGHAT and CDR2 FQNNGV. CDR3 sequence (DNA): TGTGCCAGCAGCTTAGGGGCGAGTGGGGGGGAGACCCAGTACTTC. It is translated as CASSLGASGGETQYF.